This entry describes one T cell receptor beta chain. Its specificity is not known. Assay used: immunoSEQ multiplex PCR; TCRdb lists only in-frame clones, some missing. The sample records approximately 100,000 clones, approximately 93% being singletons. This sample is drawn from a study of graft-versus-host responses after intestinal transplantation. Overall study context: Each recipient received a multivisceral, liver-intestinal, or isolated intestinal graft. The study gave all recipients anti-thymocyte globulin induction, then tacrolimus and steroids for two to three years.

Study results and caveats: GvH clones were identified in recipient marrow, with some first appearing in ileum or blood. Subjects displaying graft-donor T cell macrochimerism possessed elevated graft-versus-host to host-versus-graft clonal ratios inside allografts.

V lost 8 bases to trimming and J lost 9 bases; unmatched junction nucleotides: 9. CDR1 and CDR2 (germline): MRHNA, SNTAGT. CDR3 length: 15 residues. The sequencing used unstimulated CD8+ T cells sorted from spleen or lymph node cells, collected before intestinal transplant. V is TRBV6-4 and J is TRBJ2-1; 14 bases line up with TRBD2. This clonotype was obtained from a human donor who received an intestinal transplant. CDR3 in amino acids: CASPRLAGGPGEQFF. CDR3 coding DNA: TGTGCCAGCCCACGACTAGCGGGGGGGCCCGGTGAGCAGTTCTTC.